The sequence of this T cell receptor (beta chain) was determined in a study of Graves' ophthalmopathy and Graves' hyperthyroidism. With respect to this clonotype: Its target is not known.

Whole-study findings and limits: The model's ophthalmopathy progression predictions had approximately 71% sensitivity and about 72% specificity. Blood shared most expanded thyroid clonotypes above 0.001 frequency.

RNA transcripts provided the template for amplifying TCR beta CDR3 regions. First-round RT-PCR employed HTBI primers, with a second-round multiplex PCR after it. One entry per CDR3 protein, called by TCRdb with MiXCR from the multiplex PCR reads. The sample lists 200,000 to 250,000 distinct CDR3 sequences; roughly 21% were seen once. V lost 3 bases, J lost 5 bases, and 10 bases lay in between. The CDR3 extends over 12 amino acids. Looked up from germline, CDR1 is DFQATT and CDR2 is SNEGSKA (reference sequence). It was from 9.5 to 10 ml of fresh peripheral blood that the PBMCs came. This receptor was identified in a woman between 45 and 65 years old with Graves' ophthalmopathy. The sample taken for sequencing was peripheral blood. The chain uses TRBV20-1 and TRBJ2-5; possible D gene TRBD2, 5 bases. The CDR3 here is CSARGPSETQYF. The CDR3 nucleotides read TGCAGTGCTAGGGGCCCTAGCGAGACCCAGTACTTC.